The next 30 T cell receptor beta chains were all read from a single sample in a study of cytotoxic CD8 clonotypes in ibrutinib-treated CLL (dated by TCRdb to 2020 to 2023). Library preparation was by the immunoSEQ multiplex PCR assay. TCRdb re-hosts the immuneACCESS table, in-frame sequences only. Its copies lack some clones; in the studies checked, an unresolved V gene accounts for under half of them, and the cause for the rest is not known. Within this sample are approximately 74,000 clones, with more than 75% of them counted one time only. Roughly 7.5% of the sample is in the top ten clones. The meaning of the sample's time point label: progressive disease on ibrutinib. The sequences come from PBMCs, collected at disease progression, from a patient treated with ibrutinib. The source of these receptors is a human donor with chronic lymphocytic leukemia.

The chain links TRBV19 to TRBJ1-5; D remains unclear. Per germline, CDR1 LNHDA and CDR2 SQIVND (reference sequence). The CDR3 consists of 16 residues. Trimming removed 3 bases at V and 6 bases at J, with 18 bases between. CDR3: CASSMLGARVSQPQHF. Written as DNA, the CDR3 is TGTGCCAGTAGTATGTTGGGAGCAAGGGTTAGTCAGCCCCAGCATTTT.

This rearrangement joins TRBV10-3 to TRBJ2-7, with TRBD2 matching 7 bases. CDR1 is ENHRY and CDR2 is SYGVKD in the germline V gene. V was clipped by 7 bases and J by 5 bases; unmatched bases: 14. The CDR3 loop spans 15 amino acids. CDR3 sequence: CAINRAGAVSDEQYF. The CDR3 region has the DNA TGTGCCATCAATCGGGCGGGAGCCGTATCTGACGAGCAGTACTTC.

This sequence joins TRBV7-8 and TRBJ2-7; TRBD2 matches 14 bases. V dropped 5 bases and J dropped 4; count of bases not matched to a gene: 13. This CDR3 has 18 residues. Germline CDR1 reads SGHVS; CDR2 reads FQNEAQ. In DNA, the CDR3 is TGTGCCAGCAGCCTACCCCTACGACTAGCGGGGGGGCGTTACGAGCAGTACTTC. It translates to CASSLPLRLAGGRYEQYF.

This clone appeared a few times. The V and J genes are TRBV7-7 and TRBJ2-6; D ambiguous. Germline V gene sequence: CDR1 SSHAT, CDR2 FNYEAQ (reference sequence). Between the trimmed V and J ends, which lost 10 bases and 0 bases, there was a span of 16 bases. The CDR3 length is 16 residues. CDR3 loop: CATQSKGNSGANVLTF. CDR3 in DNA: TGTGCCACCCAATCCAAGGGCAACTCTGGGGCCAACGTCCTGACTTTC.

The genes are TRBV7-3 and TRBJ1-5, with 7 nucleotides matching TRBD1. This CDR3 spans 18 amino acids. The trim removed 0 bases at V and 4 bases at J, leaving 12 bases unmatched. Germline CDR1 SGHTA, CDR2 FQGTGA. The CDR3: CASSLTGQQGATNQPQHF. CDR3 nucleotide sequence: TGTGCCAGCAGCTTAACGGGACAGCAAGGGGCAACAAATCAGCCCCAGCATTTT.

The rearrangement joins TRBV12-5 to TRBJ1-2, with D possibly TRBD1 on 6 matching bases. The V and J ends lost 6 bases and 8 bases respectively, with 19 bases between them. Germline V gene lookup returns CDR1 LGHNT and CDR2 FRNRAP. The CDR3 has 14 amino acids. CDR3 bases: TGTGCTAGTGGACGGGCCGGGACAACCCGGGGCTACACCTTC. Translated, it gives CASGRAGTTRGYTF.

The chain has TRBV7-9 and TRBJ2-1, with D possibly being TRBD1 (6 bases). CDR1 and CDR2 from the germline V gene are SEHNR and FQNEAQ (reference sequence). The V and J ends lost 4 bases and 0 bases respectively, with 13 bases between them. CDR3 length: 16 residues. This CDR3 is CASSSYREPSYNEQFF. CDR3 DNA sequence: TGTGCCAGCAGCTCATACAGGGAACCCTCCTACAATGAGCAGTTCTTC.

V and J are TRBV6-5 and TRBJ1-2; D remains ambiguous. Germline assignment: CDR1 MNHEY and CDR2 SVGAGI. This CDR3 region has 11 residues. V was trimmed by 2 bases and J by 6 bases, leaving 4 bases between them. CDR3 residues: CASSYGNGYTF. CDR3 bases: TGTGCCAGCAGTTACGGGAATGGCTACACCTTC.

A few counts support this clone. The gene calls are TRBV19 and TRBJ1-6; D not certain. Per germline, CDR1 LNHDA and CDR2 SQIVND (reference sequence). V lost 5 bases and J 7 bases, leaving 18 bases between the germline ends. The CDR3 extends over 16 amino acids. The CDR3 nucleotides are TGTGCCAGTAGTCCGATCTCCTCTCCTACAAATTCACCCCTCCACTTT. Protein product: CASSPISSPTNSPLHF.

This chain connects TRBV10-1 to TRBJ2-6; 8 nucleotides align to TRBD1. The germline V gene encodes CDR1 WNHNN and CDR2 SYGVQD (reference sequence). The CDR3 is 16 amino acids. The V segment lost 9 bases and the J segment 4 bases; nucleotides outside the gene matches: 11. Here the CDR3 DNA reads TGCGCCAGGGAGGACAGGGTAGAGTCCGGGGCCAACGTCCTGACTTTC. This translates into CAREDRVESGANVLTF.

The V and J genes are TRBV28 and TRBJ2-3, with D hard to call. This CDR3 contains 11 residues. The ends were cut back, 7 bases at V and 12 bases at J, with 14 bases in the middle. Per the germline V gene, CDR1 is MDHEN and CDR2 is SYDVKM. CDR3 in amino acids: CASNGAQTQYF. The CDR3 DNA sequence: TGTGCCAGCAACGGTGCCCAAACCCAGTATTTT. The whole variable domain, filled in from reference TRBV28 and TRBJ2-3, reads DVKVTQSSRYLVKRTGEKVFLECVQDMDHENMFWYRQDPGLGLRLIYFSYDVKMKEKGDIPEGYSVSREKKERFSLILESASTNQTSMYLCASNGAQTQYFGPGTRLTVL.

The rearrangement uses TRBV15 and TRBJ2-1; D remains unclear. Looked up from germline, CDR1 is LNHNV and CDR2 is YYDKDF (reference sequence). The CDR3 sequence is 13 residues long. V lost 5 bases, J lost 5 bases, and 10 bases lay in between. Written as DNA, the CDR3 is TGTGCCACCAGCCGCCAGTTAAACAATGAGCAGTTCTTC. Translated, it gives CATSRQLNNEQFF. The full variable domain, with the rest looked up from reference TRBV15 and TRBJ2-1, is DAMVIQNPRYQVTQFGKPVTLSCSQTLNHNVMYWYQQKSSQAPKLLFHYYDKDFNNEADTPDNFQSRRPNTSFCFLDIRSPGLGDTAMYLCATSRQLNNEQFFGPGTRLTVL.

The chain carries TRBV28 and TRBJ1-4; D remains unclear. Looked up from germline, CDR1 is MDHEN and CDR2 is SYDVKM. This CDR3 region has 14 residues. The V and J ends lost 5 bases and 5 bases respectively, with 12 bases between them. CDR3 bases: TGTGCCAGCAGTGAAAAGAAGAAGAATGAAAAACTGTTTTTT. Amino acids: CASSEKKKNEKLFF.

The CDR3 nucleotides are TGTGCCAGCGAATCCCAGGCCGAGCAGTTCTTC. Translation: CASESQAEQFF. The rearrangement uses TRBV2 and TRBJ2-1; D is undetermined. The CDR3 contains 11 residues. The V gene lost 8 bases and the J gene lost 10 bases, with 12 bases spanning the gap. Germline assignment: CDR1 SNHLY and CDR2 FYNNEI. The whole variable domain, remainder taken from reference TRBV2 and TRBJ2-1, is EPEVTQTPSHQVTQMGQEVILRCVPISNHLYFYWYRQILGQKVEFLVSFYNNEISEKSEIFDDQFSVERPDGSNFTLKIRSTKLEDSAMYFCASESQAEQFFGPGTRLTVL.

The J gene is TRBJ2-7, the V gene TRBV27; TRBD1 might be the D (5 bases). CDR3 length equals 13 residues. CDR1 and CDR2 (germline): MNHEY, SMNVEV (reference sequence). V was clipped by 1 base and J by 3 bases, with 7 bases between them. The DNA for the CDR3 is TGTGCCAGCAGTTTATTTGGACACTACGAGCAGTACTTC. Translated: CASSLFGHYEQYF.

The chain couples TRBV19 to TRBJ2-7; D call uncertain. The germline V gene has CDR1 LNHDA and CDR2 SQIVND (reference sequence). V was pared by 1 base and J by 2 bases, with 9 bases between. This CDR3 has 14 amino acids. Here the CDR3 DNA reads TGTGCCAGTAGTATAGGCCCGGTAGCCTACGAGCAGTACTTC. This codes for CASSIGPVAYEQYF.

This clone was seen more than once but under ten times. CDR3 in amino acids: CASSAIWDDTDTQYF. In nucleotides, the CDR3 is TGTGCCAGCAGCGCGATTTGGGACGACACAGATACGCAGTATTTT. The chain recombines TRBV7-9 with TRBJ2-3; D possibly matches TRBD1 or TRBD2 (5 bases each). The ends were cut back, 5 bases at V and 2 bases at J, with 14 bases in the middle. The germline V gene has CDR1 SEHNR and CDR2 FQNEAQ (reference sequence). The CDR3 extends over 15 amino acids.

The chain carries TRBV5-1 and TRBJ2-7; TRBD1 aligns across 10 bases. V lost 6 bases and J lost 5; bases outside the gene matches: 8. Germline CDR1 is SGHRS and CDR2 is YFSETQ. The CDR3 has 14 amino acids. In DNA form, the CDR3 reads TGCGCCAGCAACTCGGGACAGGGGTACCACGAGCAGTACTTC. Translated, it gives CASNSGQGYHEQYF. Variable domain in full (rest from reference TRBV5-1 and TRBJ2-7): KAGVTQTPRYLIKTRGQQVTLSCSPISGHRSVSWYQQTPGQGLQFLFEYFSETQRNKGNFPGRFSGRQFSNSRSEMNVSTLELGDSALYLCASNSGQGYHEQYFGPGTRLTVT.

This CDR3 reads CASSSTSPGELFF. CDR3 nucleotide sequence: TGCGCCAGCAGCAGTACTAGTCCCGGGGAGCTGTTTTTT. The chain is built from TRBV5-1 and TRBJ2-2, with TRBD2 as a possible D gene (5 bases). Trimming took 4 bases from V and 6 from J, leaving 10 bases between them. CDR3 length: 13 amino acids. Germline-derived CDR1 and CDR2 are SGHRS and YFSETQ.

This chain links TRBV4-2 with TRBJ2-7; TRBD2 matches at 8 bases. The length of the CDR3 is 16 residues. J was trimmed by 1 base and V by 5 bases; bases with no gene match: 10. Per the germline V gene, CDR1 is LGHNA and CDR2 is YNFKEQ. CDR3 in amino acids: CASSFRGGLVSYEQYF. CDR3 bases: TGTGCCAGCAGCTTTCGGGGGGGACTAGTGTCCTACGAGCAGTACTTC.

J is TRBJ2-1 and V is TRBV7-8; TRBD2 matches 8 bases. This CDR3 region has 16 residues. V shed 5 bases and J 6 bases; nucleotides not matched to a gene: 12. Germline-derived CDR1 and CDR2 are SGHVS and FQNEAQ. The DNA for the CDR3 is TGTGCCAGCAGCGGACACGGGACTAGGAACCTCAATGAGCAGTTCTTC. Translating it yields CASSGHGTRNLNEQFF.

This clone has more than one count but fewer than ten. V is TRBV5-1 and J is TRBJ2-3; D may be TRBD2 (6 bases). This CDR3 is built from 16 residues. V dropped 0 bases and J dropped 1 base, with 12 bases sitting between them. Germline V gene sequence: CDR1 SGHRS, CDR2 YFSETQ. CDR3 amino acids: CASSLVSSDGTDTQYF. In nucleotides, the CDR3 is TGCGCCAGCAGCTTGGTGTCTAGCGATGGCACAGATACGCAGTATTTT.

This sequence joins TRBV10-1 and TRBJ2-3; D is perhaps TRBD1 or TRBD2 (6 bases each). The V gene's germline CDR1 is WNHNN and CDR2 SYGVQD (reference sequence). The CDR3 is 14 residues long. Trimming pared 8 bases from V and 3 bases from J, leaving 15 bases between. The CDR3 reads CASGGPGATDTQYF. As DNA, the CDR3 is TGCGCCAGCGGCGGACCGGGGGCTACAGATACGCAGTATTTT.

The CDR3 DNA is TGTGCCTGGCGGTCAGCGGGGGGACGGTACGAGCAGTACTTC. It yields the protein CAWRSAGGRYEQYF. The rearrangement links TRBV30 to TRBJ2-7; TRBD2 aligns across 9 bases. The CDR3 runs to 14 residues. V gave up 5 bases and J gave up 4 bases; unmatched junction bases: 9. Germline CDR1 and CDR2: GTSNPN and SVGIG (reference sequence).

This clone was seen a handful of times. The rearrangement links TRBV19 to TRBJ1-6, with 10 bases lining up with TRBD1. With V trimmed by 3 bases and J by 6 bases, 5 bases remained unmatched. The CDR3 length is 16 residues. Germline CDR1 is LNHDA and CDR2 is SQIVND (reference sequence). The DNA for the CDR3 is TGTGCCAGTAGTATGGGGACAGGGGATATTAATTCACCCCTCCACTTT. It codes for CASSMGTGDINSPLHF.

The chain is built from TRBV5-4 and TRBJ2-1; 7 bases match TRBD1. V was clipped by 4 bases and J by 10 bases; unmatched bases: 5. Germline V gene data show CDR1 as SGHNT and CDR2 as YYREEE (reference sequence). The CDR3 sequence is 12 residues long. CDR3 DNA sequence: TGTGCCAGCAGCCCTAGGACAGGCGAGCAGTTCTTC. Translated, it gives CASSPRTGEQFF.

This clone was seen once. The chain is built from TRBV19 and TRBJ1-1; unclear D gene. CDR1 LNHDA and CDR2 SQIVND come from the germline V gene (reference sequence). The length of the CDR3 is 15 residues. V lost 5 bases to trimming and J lost 2 bases, with 15 bases between them. Here the CDR3 reads CASSQGRVLNTEAFF. The DNA of the CDR3 is TGTGCCAGTAGTCAAGGAAGAGTTCTCAACACTGAAGCTTTCTTT.

A few counts support this clone. The genes are TRBV5-1 and TRBJ2-5, with D hard to call. Per germline, CDR1 SGHRS and CDR2 YFSETQ. V lost 2 bases, J lost 2 bases, and 10 bases lay in between. The CDR3 extends over 14 amino acids. CDR3 in amino acids: CASSFMVGQETQYF. In DNA form, the CDR3 reads TGCGCCAGCAGCTTTATGGTGGGACAAGAGACCCAGTACTTC. The entire variable domain, with the rest obtained from reference TRBV5-1 and TRBJ2-5, is as follows: KAGVTQTPRYLIKTRGQQVTLSCSPISGHRSVSWYQQTPGQGLQFLFEYFSETQRNKGNFPGRFSGRQFSNSRSEMNVSTLELGDSALYLCASSFMVGQETQYFGPGTRLLVL.

The rearrangement links TRBV30 to TRBJ1-2; 10 bases map to TRBD1. The CDR3 has 14 amino acids. Germline lookup yields CDR1 GTSNPN and CDR2 SVGIG (reference sequence). J lost 2 bases, V lost 5 bases, and 5 bases had no gene match. CDR3 DNA: TGTGCCTGGTCTCCGGGACAGGGGAACTATGGCTACACCTTC. Encoded protein: CAWSPGQGNYGYTF.

The chain links TRBV5-6 to TRBJ2-7; no definite D call. V was cut by 5 bases and J by 3 bases, with 12 bases left in between. Germline V lookup: CDR1 SGHDT, CDR2 YYEEEE. This CDR3 is 13 amino acids long. CDR3 in DNA: TGTGCCAGCAGAGGACGGAATGGCTACGAGCAGTACTTC. Translation: CASRGRNGYEQYF.